The 24 T cell receptor beta chains below were found in one sample sequenced in a study of blood T cell repertoires in COVID-19. Sequencing used immunoSEQ multiplex PCR; TCRdb keeps in-frame clones, though not all of them. This sample has roughly 200,000 clones, with around 85% found just once. Sample: peripheral blood. These receptors were collected from a human donor with active or convalescent COVID-19. The donor label of this sample is uncertain.

The chain carries TRBV5-4 and TRBJ2-3, with D perhaps TRBD2 (5 bases). V dropped 5 bases and J dropped 1 base, with 11 bases sitting between them. Germline CDR1 reads SGHNT; CDR2 reads YYREEE (reference sequence). CDR3 length: 14 residues. The CDR3 DNA is TGTGCCAGCAGTGGGCGGGCCCGCACAGATACGCAGTATTTT. Translating it yields CASSGRARTDTQYF. Using reference TRBV5-4 and TRBJ2-3 for the parts outside the CDR3, the full variable domain is ETGVTQSPTHLIKTRGQQVTLRCSSQSGHNTVSWYQQALGQGPQFIFQYYREEENGRGNFPPRFSGLQFPNYSSELNVNALELDDSALYLCASSGRARTDTQYFGPGTRLTVL.

This chain uses TRBV9 with TRBJ2-3; TRBD2 matches at 16 bases. Germline-derived CDR1 and CDR2 are SGDLS and YYNGEE. V was pared by 3 bases and J by 1 base, with 5 bases of the junction left unmatched. The CDR3 extends over 18 amino acids. DNA for the CDR3: TGTGCCAGCAGCGCGGGACTAGCGGGGGGGCTGGGCACAGATACGCAGTATTTT. It yields the protein CASSAGLAGGLGTDTQYF.

The sample holds a few counts of this clone. The chain carries TRBV7-9 and TRBJ1-3; the match to TRBD1 covers 7 bases. Trimming at V came to 2 bases and at J to 4 bases, leaving 8 bases not matched to a gene. The germline V gene has CDR1 SEHNR and CDR2 FQNEAQ (reference sequence). The length of the CDR3 is 16 residues. The CDR3 region has the DNA TGTGCCAGCAGCTTATTATTTCACAGGGGCGGAAACACCATATATTTT. This sequence encodes CASSLLFHRGGNTIYF.

This chain joins TRBV3-1 (or the pseudogene TRBV3-2) and TRBJ2-7, with TRBD1 identical over 7 bases. This CDR3 contains 15 residues. CDR1 is LGHDT and CDR2 is YNNKEL in the germline V gene (reference sequence). V was clipped by 3 bases and J by 0 bases; unmatched bases: 5. CDR3 residues: CASSHPTGASYEQYF. In nucleotides, the CDR3 is TGTGCCAGCAGCCATCCCACAGGGGCCTCCTACGAGCAGTACTTC.

This clone was detected only a few times. The V call is TRBV5-1, the J call TRBJ1-6; no firm D call. Germline CDR1 SGHRS, CDR2 YFSETQ. The CDR3 covers 16 residues. V was clipped by 1 base and J by 7 bases, with 15 bases between them. The chain's CDR3 is CASSLTLRQLNSPLHF. CDR3 in DNA: TGCGCCAGCAGCTTGACGCTCAGGCAGCTAAATTCACCCCTCCACTTT.

This rearrangement joins TRBV30 to TRBJ2-7; the match to TRBD2 covers 10 bases. Trimming at V came to 4 bases and at J to 5 bases, leaving 11 bases not matched to a gene. CDR1 and CDR2 from the germline V gene are GTSNPN and SVGIG (reference sequence). The CDR3 runs to 15 residues. CDR3 DNA sequence: TGTGCCTGGACTGTACGGTCTAGCGGGAGTCACGAGCAGTACTTC. It translates to CAWTVRSSGSHEQYF. The whole variable domain, remainder taken from reference TRBV30 and TRBJ2-7, is SQTIHQWPATLVQPVGSPLSLECTVEGTSNPNLYWYRQAAGRGLQLLFYSVGIGQISSEVPQNLSASRPQDRQFILSSKKLLLSDSGFYLCAWTVRSSGSHEQYFGPGTRLTVT.

V and J are TRBV19 and TRBJ2-7, with 11 bases matching TRBD2. This CDR3 has 15 residues. CDR1 is LNHDA, CDR2 SQIVND, per germline (reference sequence). V gave up 5 bases and J gave up 2 bases; unmatched junction bases: 5. The CDR3 sequence: CASSLTSGAPYEQYF. The CDR3 DNA is TGTGCCAGTAGTCTGACTAGCGGGGCCCCCTACGAGCAGTACTTC.

The chain combines TRBV28 with TRBJ1-1; 12 nucleotides match TRBD1. The CDR3 runs 16 residues. The germline CDR1 and CDR2 sequences are MDHEN and SYDVKM. J lost 0 bases, V lost 7 bases, and 6 bases had no gene match. The CDR3 DNA follows: TGTGCCAGCAACGAACGGGACAGGGGGCTGAACACTGAAGCTTTCTTT. Translation gives CASNERDRGLNTEAFF.

V gene TRBV11-2 combines with J gene TRBJ2-1; TRBD2 might be the D (5 bases). Between the trimmed V and J ends, which lost 3 bases and 1 base, there was a span of 13 bases. Germline V gene lookup returns CDR1 SGHAT and CDR2 FQNNGV. The CDR3 has 16 amino acids. The CDR3 DNA reads TGTGCCAGCAGCTTCCTAAGTACGGGGTCCTACAATGAGCAGTTCTTC. It is translated as CASSFLSTGSYNEQFF.

This rearrangement joins TRBV10-2 to TRBJ2-5, with 8 bases lining up with TRBD2. CDR3 length: 15 residues. Germline lookup yields CDR1 WSHSY and CDR2 SAAADI. J gave up 5 bases and V 0 bases, and 5 bases lay outside the gene matches. CDR3 loop: CASSESAGGVETQYF. CDR3 DNA sequence: TGCGCCAGCAGTGAGTCCGCGGGGGGAGTGGAGACCCAGTACTTC.

The rearrangement joins TRBV10-2 to TRBJ2-7, with 12 nucleotides matching TRBD2. The CDR3 totals 14 residues. V trimming: 6 bases; J trimming: 1 base; junction bases outside the gene matches: 1. Germline CDR1 WSHSY, CDR2 SAAADI. CDR3 sequence (DNA): TGCGCCAGCAGACTAGCGGGAGGTTCCTACGAGCAGTACTTC. This encodes CASRLAGGSYEQYF.

V and J are TRBV27 and TRBJ1-1, with D possibly TRBD1 on 5 matching bases. The CDR3 spans 14 residues. V was shortened by 6 bases and J by 1 base, with 12 bases between the two germline ends. Germline CDR1 is MNHEY and CDR2 is SMNVEV (reference sequence). The CDR3 loop is CASSTSRENTEAFF. CDR3 coding DNA: TGTGCCAGCAGCACCTCCAGGGAGAACACTGAAGCTTTCTTT.

The chain links TRBV19 to TRBJ2-7; the match to TRBD2 covers 9 bases. With 4 bases clipped from V and 7 bases from J, the junction kept 8 bases outside the gene matches. CDR1 is LNHDA and CDR2 is SQIVND in the germline V gene (reference sequence). The CDR3 has 14 residues. CDR3: CASSRREGNQEQYF. CDR3 DNA: TGTGCCAGTAGTAGGCGGGAGGGCAATCAAGAGCAGTACTTC.

This clone was detected once. The chain carries TRBV2 and TRBJ1-3; possibly TRBD1 for D (5 bases). CDR3 length equals 15 residues. V gave up 4 bases and J gave up 2 bases, with 12 bases separating them. Germline lookup yields CDR1 SNHLY and CDR2 FYNNEI. CDR3 DNA sequence: TGTGCCAGCAGTGTTGGGGGGTCAGCTGGAAACACCATATATTTT. Protein product: CASSVGGSAGNTIYF.

The chain links TRBV7-3 to TRBJ1-1; no reliable D call. The V end lost 9 bases, the J end lost 1 base, and 15 bases lay between the germline ends. The CDR3 is made up of 14 amino acids. Per the germline V gene, CDR1 is SGHTA and CDR2 is FQGTGA. This CDR3 reads CASSGGPGNTEAFF. The DNA of the CDR3 is TGTGCCAGTAGCGGCGGCCCCGGGAACACTGAAGCTTTCTTT.

The rearrangement joins TRBV2 to TRBJ2-2, with 12 bases that match TRBD2. The CDR3 runs 14 residues. Germline CDR1 SNHLY, CDR2 FYNNEI. The V segment lost 6 bases and the J segment 7 bases; nucleotides outside the gene matches: 3. CDR3 bases: TGTGCCAGCAGGCTAGCGGGAGGGTTCGGGGAGCTGTTTTTT. It yields the protein CASRLAGGFGELFF.

The chain couples TRBV7-9 to TRBJ1-1, with D possibly being TRBD1 (5 bases). The CDR3 is 13 amino acids. V was clipped by 7 bases and J by 7 bases, with 16 bases between them. Germline-derived CDR1 and CDR2 are SEHNR and FQNEAQ (reference sequence). CDR3 in amino acids: CASTAREGLEAFF. Here the CDR3 DNA reads TGTGCCAGCACCGCAAGGGAGGGACTTGAAGCTTTCTTT.

This chain uses TRBV27 with TRBJ2-7; 9 bases align to TRBD1. The length of the CDR3 is 12 residues. The germline gives CDR1 MNHEY, CDR2 SMNVEV (reference sequence). With 8 bases clipped from V and 6 bases from J, the junction kept 5 bases outside the gene matches. The CDR3 spells CASRDRVGEQYF. CDR3 sequence (DNA): TGTGCCAGCCGGGACAGGGTTGGCGAGCAGTACTTC.

This sequence joins TRBV3-1 (or the pseudogene TRBV3-2) and TRBJ2-7, with 11 bases identical to TRBD2. V was clipped by 4 bases and J by 2 bases; unmatched bases: 4. This CDR3 contains 15 residues. CDR1 and CDR2 from the germline V gene are LGHDT and YNNKEL (reference sequence). CDR3 sequence (DNA): TGTGCCAGCAGCCCCTCGACTAGCGGGACCTACGAGCAGTACTTC. As protein: CASSPSTSGTYEQYF.

This chain joins TRBV11-2 and TRBJ1-3, with D unclear. Germline-derived CDR1 and CDR2 are SGHAT and FQNNGV. The CDR3 sequence is 16 residues long. With 7 bases removed from V and 0 bases from J, the gap between germline ends came to 16 bases. CDR3 residues: CASNFAGPSSGNTIYF. Written as DNA, the CDR3 is TGTGCCAGCAACTTCGCCGGTCCCTCCTCTGGAAACACCATATATTTT.

The V gene is TRBV3-1 (or the pseudogene TRBV3-2), the J gene TRBJ1-5; perhaps TRBD1 as D (6 bases). Trimming took 1 base from V and 4 from J, leaving 8 bases between them. The CDR3 has 14 amino acids. Germline V gene lookup returns CDR1 LGHDT and CDR2 YNNKEL (reference sequence). The CDR3 DNA reads TGTGCCAGCAGCCAAGGACAGGCAAATCAGCCCCAGCATTTT. Encoded protein: CASSQGQANQPQHF.

The count of this clone is one. V and J are TRBV7-2 and TRBJ1-1; 7 positions agree with TRBD1. The CDR3 sequence is 12 residues long. With V trimmed by 1 base and J by 8 bases, 1 base remained unmatched. CDR1 and CDR2 (germline): SGHTA, FQGNSA. The DNA of the CDR3 is TGTGCCAGCAGCTTAGTGGACAGGGAAGCTTTCTTT. It codes for CASSLVDREAFF. The full variable domain, in which reference TRBV7-2 and TRBJ1-1 provide the parts outside the CDR3, is GAGVSQSPSNKVTEKGKDVELRCDPISGHTALYWYRQSLGQGLEFLIYFQGNSAPDKSGLPSDRFSAERTGGSVSTLTIQRTQQEDSAVYLCASSLVDREAFFGQGTRLTVV.

As to this clone: The sample holds other DNA sequences that translate to the same CDR3. The rearrangement uses TRBV7-9 and TRBJ2-7; maybe TRBD2 (6 bases). From germline, CDR1 is SEHNR and CDR2 FQNEAQ (reference sequence). The V end lost 1 base, the J end lost 4 bases, and 8 bases lay between the germline ends. The CDR3 has 13 residues. This CDR3 reads CASSLVGGYEQYF. In nucleotides, the CDR3 is TGTGCCAGCAGCTTAGTTGGGGGGTACGAGCAGTACTTC.

This chain joins TRBV4-3 and TRBJ2-7; D might be TRBD2 (6 bases). In germline, CDR1 is LGHNA, CDR2 YSLEER. CDR3 length equals 16 residues. V lost 0 bases, J lost 6 bases, and 18 bases lay in between. CDR3 amino acids: CASSQDVGGGALEQYF. CDR3 DNA: TGCGCCAGCAGCCAAGATGTAGGTGGAGGGGCCCTCGAGCAGTACTTC.